The present entry profiles one T cell receptor (beta chain) with its context. The target antigen is unknown. Sequenced with the Oncomine TCR Beta short-read assay was DNA taken from cultured CD4+ T cells. One entry per CDR3 protein, called by TCRdb with MiXCR from the PCR reads. The data contain more than 9,500 distinct CDR3 sequences, around three fifths of them singletons. This sample is part of a study of vaccination and CD4 T cells after COVID-19. Study-level results: There was no significant change from roughly 21 to 40 median reactive clonotypes.

Treatment of the sample: roughly 10-day PBMC culture with coronavirus spike peptide pools or control peptides (ViraFEST assay). The clonotype originates from a human donor who had recovered from COVID-19. The sequencing input was CD4+ T cells from blood, cultured in vitro.

CDR3 nucleotides: TGTGCCAGCAGAAGACCCGGGACAGGAACCTACGAGCAGTACTTC. Protein product: CASRRPGTGTYEQYF. This sequence joins TRBV6-1 and TRBJ2-7; TRBD1 matches at 8 bases. The J segment lost 2 bases and the V segment lost 6 bases, leaving 9 bases of the junction unmatched. This CDR3 comprises 15 residues. Germline loops: CDR1 MNHNS, CDR2 SASEGT.